The 8 T cell receptor beta chains reported below all come from one sample, sequenced in a study of T-cell reconstitution after alpha-beta-depleted transplantation in children. The TCRbeta library incorporated unique molecular identifiers. TCRdb reprocessed the PCR reads with MiXCR, giving one entry per CDR3 protein. Here the sample spans about 400,000 distinct CDR3 sequences, roughly 14% being singletons. Sample: PBMCs, taken from the stem cell graft. The receptors were gathered from a human donor who donated a stem cell graft to a child with Fanconi anemia.

The sample holds a few counts of this clonotype. This chain connects TRBV18 to TRBJ2-7, with 10 bases that match TRBD2. CDR3 length: 15 amino acids. J gave up 7 bases and V 4 bases, and 10 bases lay outside the gene matches. Per the germline V gene, CDR1 is KGHSH and CDR2 is LQKENI. The CDR3: CASSLSTGTSVEQYV. CDR3 sequence (DNA): TGTGCCAGCTCACTATCGACCGGGACTAGCGTTGAGCAGTACGTC.

V usage is TRBV4-3 and J usage is TRBJ2-3, with D perhaps matching TRBD1 (6 bases). The CDR3 contains 16 residues. V lost 0 bases to trimming and J lost 4 bases, with 14 bases between them. Germline values: CDR1 LGHNA, CDR2 YSLEER. In DNA, the CDR3 is TGCGCCAGCAGCCAAGAAGGGCTAGGGGGAGCAGATACGCAGTATTTT. Its protein is CASSQEGLGGADTQYF.

J is TRBJ2-5 and V is TRBV5-1; 8 bases match TRBD2. This CDR3 region has 14 residues. Trimming took 10 bases from V and 3 from J; bases not matched to a gene: 11. In germline, CDR1 is SGHRS, CDR2 YFSETQ. For the CDR3, the DNA is TGCGCCTCCCAGCGGGGGCGCGCCGAAGAGACCCAGTACTTC. Residues: CASQRGRAEETQYF.

A few counts support this clonotype. The chain joins TRBV28 to TRBJ1-5; no definite D call. V lost 5 bases and J lost 3, with 14 bases in between. Per the germline V gene, CDR1 is MDHEN and CDR2 is SYDVKM. CDR3 length: 15 residues. The CDR3: CASSAPLINNQPQHF. The CDR3 DNA is TGTGCCAGCAGTGCCCCGCTAATTAACAATCAGCCCCAGCATTTT.

The V call is TRBV11-2, the J call TRBJ2-1; a weak D match, TRBD1 (6 bases). Per the germline V gene, CDR1 is SGHAT and CDR2 is FQNNGV. Deletions cut 1 base from V and 0 bases from J, with 22 bases between. This CDR3 has 20 amino acids. The CDR3 region is CASSLVSSGAFSSSYNEQFF. CDR3 sequence (DNA): TGTGCCAGCAGCTTAGTCTCGTCAGGGGCTTTTTCAAGCTCCTACAATGAGCAGTTCTTC. Full variable domain (missing parts from reference TRBV11-2 and TRBJ2-1): EAGVAQSPRYKIIEKRQSVAFWCNPISGHATLYWYQQILGQGPKLLIQFQNNGVVDDSQLPKDRFSAERLKGVDSTLKIQPAKLEDSAVYLCASSLVSSGAFSSSYNEQFFGPGTRLTVL.

This clonotype has only a few counts. V and J are TRBV30 and TRBJ1-1, with D maybe TRBD1 (6 bases). Trimming stripped 0 bases from V and 9 bases from J, with 11 bases between. Germline-derived CDR1 and CDR2 are GTSNPN and SVGIG (reference sequence). The CDR3 has 12 residues. The CDR3 loop is CAWSVGGDQAFF. CDR3 nucleotide sequence: TGTGCCTGGAGTGTAGGGGGGGACCAAGCTTTCTTT.

This clonotype was detected only a few times. The chain carries TRBV5-1 and TRBJ2-7; 9 nucleotides align to TRBD1. The junction had 11 bases not matched to a gene; V was cut back by 3 bases and J by 4 bases. Germline loops: CDR1 SGHRS, CDR2 YFSETQ. The CDR3 loop spans 16 amino acids. The CDR3 nucleotides are TGCGCCAGCAGCTCGGGGACAGGGAGATATCATTACGAGCAGTACTTC. Translated, it gives CASSSGTGRYHYEQYF.

This clonotype was observed a handful of times. CDR3 sequence reads: CASSEETGGFGETQYF. DNA of the CDR3: TGCGCCAGCAGCGAAGAGACAGGGGGCTTCGGGGAGACCCAGTACTTC. The chain is built from TRBV5-1 and TRBJ2-5, with 10 bases aligning to TRBD1. The CDR3 sequence is 16 residues long. Unmatched junction bases numbered 11, after V lost 4 bases and J lost 5 bases. CDR1 is SGHRS, CDR2 YFSETQ, per germline. The full variable domain, with the rest looked up from reference TRBV5-1 and TRBJ2-5, is KAGVTQTPRYLIKTRGQQVTLSCSPISGHRSVSWYQQTPGQGLQFLFEYFSETQRNKGNFPGRFSGRQFSNSRSEMNVSTLELGDSALYLCASSEETGGFGETQYFGPGTRLLVL.